Reported below is one T cell receptor beta chain. Its antigen specificity is not known. No clone much larger than this one lies a single base away; base qualities are absent. This entry belongs to a study of technical replicates of blood from a few donors (dated by TCRdb to the late 2010s). Library creation used the immunoSEQ multiplex PCR assay. Here the immuneACCESS table is served through TCRdb, limited to in-frame sequences with V and J called. Missing clones are a known gap in these copies; in checked studies unresolved V genes cover under half, and the rest lacks a known reason. Across this sample there are tens of thousands of clones, with around 94% seen only once. The ten most abundant clones make up about 0.26% of the sample. Source material: T cells isolated from PBMCs. The clonotype comes from a human donor in good health.

The bases read TGTGCCAGCAGCGTTAGCGGAGGACTCTCCTACGAGCAGTACTTC. This sequence encodes CASSVSGGLSYEQYF. The chain was built from TRBV5-4 and TRBJ2-7; 6 matching bases give a weak D call of TRBD2. The germline ends are 14 bases apart after V is trimmed by 4 bases and J by 0 bases. CDR1 SGHNT and CDR2 YYREEE are derived from the germline V gene (reference sequence). The CDR3, cysteine through phenylalanine, is 15 amino acids long. CDR3 DNA only is kept here, 45 bases in frame from base 1.